This T cell receptor (beta chain) emerged from a study of Ad26.COV2.S vaccination and SARS-CoV-2 variants. Study in general: Enrollment placed the donor in the COV1001 Ad26.COV2.S trial arm.

As for this clone: The antigen is unknown.

The treatment: some 20 received Ad26.COV2.S at low or high dose, single or two shots; 5 received placebo; per-sample allocation not given. At day 63 after the first vaccine or placebo injection, samples were drawn. This person who donated was an adult of 18-55 years in Boston. Produced via immunoSEQ multiplex PCR; TCRdb's table is partial and in-frame only. This sample yields 400,000 to 500,000 clones, of which 89% are seen a single time; about 2.4% belongs to the top ten. General study points: Placebo recipients showed lower spike-specific TCR breadth than vaccinees. In TCR breadth and depth analyses, total T cell responses may have been underestimated.

The CDR3 runs 13 residues. The V end lost 4 bases, the J end lost 6 bases, and 11 bases lay between the germline ends. Germline CDR1 is LNHDA and CDR2 is SQIVND (reference sequence). This chain joins TRBV19 and TRBJ2-3; no clear D gene. The input for sequencing was peripheral blood, taken in a trial of Ad26.COV2.S vaccine versus placebo. The origin of this receptor is a person between 18 and 60 years old who received the Ad26.COV2.S COVID-19 vaccine or a placebo. CDR3 in amino acids: CASSNPPRDTQYF. The CDR3 DNA follows: TGTGCCAGTAGTAACCCTCCTCGTGATACGCAGTATTTT.